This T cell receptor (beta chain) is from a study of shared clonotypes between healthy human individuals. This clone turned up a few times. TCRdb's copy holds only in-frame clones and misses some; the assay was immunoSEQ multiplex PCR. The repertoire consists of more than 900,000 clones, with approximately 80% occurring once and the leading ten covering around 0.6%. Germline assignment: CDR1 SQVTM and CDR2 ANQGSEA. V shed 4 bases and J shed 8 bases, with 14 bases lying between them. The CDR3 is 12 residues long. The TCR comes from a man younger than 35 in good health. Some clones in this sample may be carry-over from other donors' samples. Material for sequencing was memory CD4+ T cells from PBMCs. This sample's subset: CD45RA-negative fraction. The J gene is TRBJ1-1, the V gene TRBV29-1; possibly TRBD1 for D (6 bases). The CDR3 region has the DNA TGCAGCGTTGGGGGCAGGGGATGGGAAGCTTTCTTT. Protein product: CSVGGRGWEAFF.